Sequencing of this T cell receptor beta chain was carried out in a study of regulatory T cells in long-lasting Graves disease. The germline V gene encodes CDR1 MDHEN and CDR2 SYDVKM. V was trimmed by 2 bases and J by 3 bases, leaving 12 bases between them. The CDR3 is 15 residues long. According to the study, TCR beta libraries were built with iRepertoire HTBI primers and CDR3-region Arm-PCR. TCRdb processed the multiplex PCR reads anew with MiXCR; each CDR3 protein has one entry. The table shows roughly 500,000 distinct CDR3 sequences, with roughly 22% occurring only once. Time point here: persistent/refractory GD, antithyroid drugs over 5 years with positive TRAb. After RNA was extracted from PBMCs, the TCR library was made from it.

The sequence was obtained from a female donor with Graves disease. The starting material was peripheral blood mononuclear cells (PBMCs), obtained when the disease was refractory, from a patient treated with antithyroid drugs. The chain couples TRBV28 to TRBJ2-3, with a weak D call TRBD1 (6 bases). CDR3 DNA sequence: TGTGCCAGCAGTTTAGTACAGGGTGCGACAGATACGCAGTATTTT. Translated, it gives CASSLVQGATDTQYF.